The rows below give T cell receptor beta chains drawn from one sample of a study of blood T cell repertoires in COVID-19. Profiling relied on immunoSEQ multiplex PCR, and the TCRdb table lists in-frame clones only, not all of them. The repertoire includes about 130,000 clones, around 83% of them detected once, and about 9.5% sits in the top ten. The source material was peripheral blood. The receptor set was obtained from a man aged 40-50 years with active or convalescent COVID-19. Each CDR3 is given with its conserved first and last residue. D genes are given only for firm matches. Not every row has a clone size; where given, it reads once, few, many or a size class.

abundance,len,v_gene,d_gene,j_gene,CDR3nt,CDR3aa
.,15,TRBV7-9,.,TRBJ1-6,TGTGCCAGCAGCTTATGGGGCGGGGGGGGATCACCCCTCCACTTT,CASSLWGGGGSPLHF
.,14,TRBV25-1,TRBD1,TRBJ1-5,TGTGCCAGCAGCCTTCAGGGGGACAATCAGCCCCAGCATTTT,CASSLQGDNQPQHF
.,17,TRBV7-8,TRBD1,TRBJ2-7,TGTGCCAGCAGCTTAGGAGGAGGCGGGACAGGGCGGCACGAGCAGTACTTC,CASSLGGGGTGRHEQYF
.,14,TRBV27,TRBD1,TRBJ2-1,TGTGCCAGCAGCCGGGACAGATCCTACAATGAGCAGTTCTTC,CASSRDRSYNEQFF
.,17,TRBV5-4,TRBD1,TRBJ2-1,TGTGCCAGCAGCTTGGGACCTTTGGACAGGGCCTACAATGAGCAGTTCTTC,CASSLGPLDRAYNEQFF
.,16,TRBV7-9,TRBD1,TRBJ2-7,TGTGCCAGCAGCGCGAAGGTTTGGACAGGAACCTACGAGCAGTACTTC,CASSAKVWTGTYEQYF
.,16,TRBV11-3,TRBD1,TRBJ2-2,TGTGCCAGCAGCTCTCGGACAGGGACGAACACCGGGGAGCTGTTTTTT,CASSSRTGTNTGELFF
.,17,TRBV18,TRBD1,TRBJ2-7,TGTGCCAGCTCACCACCGGTCTCTCGGGACAGGGGATACGAGCAGTACTTC,CASSPPVSRDRGYEQYF
.,16,TRBV9,.,TRBJ1-4,TGTGCCAGCAGCGTAGATGACAGAACAACTAATGAAAAACTGTTTTTT,CASSVDDRTTNEKLFF
.,14,TRBV9,.,TRBJ1-2,TGTGCCAGCACTCGGGGGGAGGGACACTATGGCTACACCTTC,CASTRGEGHYGYTF
once,15,TRBV11-2,TRBD1,TRBJ2-5,TGTGCCAGCAGCCCGGGACAGGGCGGACCGGAGACCCAGTACTTC,CASSPGQGGPETQYF
.,13,TRBV3-1/TRBV3-2,.,TRBJ2-2,TGTGCCAGCAGCCAAGGAGACACCGGGGAGCTGTTTTTT,CASSQGDTGELFF
once,13,TRBV6-2/TRBV6-3,.,TRBJ1-6,TGTGCCAGCAGTTACTCTCGGTCTTCACCCCTCCACTTT,CASSYSRSSPLHF
.,17,TRBV2,.,TRBJ1-6,TGTGCCAGCAGGGAACAGGGATCCGGCTCCTATAATTCACCCCTCCACTTT,CASREQGSGSYNSPLHF
.,14,TRBV7-2,TRBD1,TRBJ2-3,TGTGCCAGCAGCTCCGGGACAGGGTCAGATACGCAGTATTTT,CASSSGTGSDTQYF
.,14,TRBV6-5,.,TRBJ1-1,TGTGCCAGCAGAGAGGGCCCGGAGAACACTGAAGCTTTCTTT,CASREGPENTEAFF
.,14,TRBV3-1/TRBV3-2,TRBD2,TRBJ2-3,TGTGCCAGCAGCCGACTAGCCTGGGCAGATACGCAGTATTTT,CASSRLAWADTQYF
.,16,TRBV7-8,TRBD2,TRBJ2-3,TGTGCCAGCAGCCCCCGGGCTAGCGGGGAGGGTGATACGCAGTATTTT,CASSPRASGEGDTQYF
.,16,TRBV4-2,TRBD2,TRBJ2-2,TGTGCCAGCAGCCAAGAGGGACTAGCGGGTACCGGGGAGCTGTTTTTT,CASSQEGLAGTGELFF
.,14,TRBV11-1,TRBD1,TRBJ1-2,TGTGCCAGCAGCACCGGACAGGGAAACTATGGCTACACCTTC,CASSTGQGNYGYTF
.,12,TRBV29-1,.,TRBJ1-3,TGCAGCGTTGAAGCGCCCGGAGACACCATATATTTT,CSVEAPGDTIYF
few,22,TRBV4-1,.,TRBJ1-1,TGCGCCAGCAGCCAAGATATTGCTGACAGGTCCACCCCAACTTCACGTAACACTGAAGCTTTCTTT,CASSQDIADRSTPTSRNTEAFF
.,15,TRBV27,.,TRBJ2-1,TGTGCCAGCAGTTCCCTCCCAGTTTCCTACAATGAGCAGTTCTTC,CASSSLPVSYNEQFF
.,15,TRBV23-1,TRBD1,TRBJ1-2,TGCGCCAGCAGTCAACCCAGACAGGGATACTATGGCTACACCTTC,CASSQPRQGYYGYTF
.,20,TRBV5-1,TRBD1,TRBJ1-6,TGCGCCAGCAGCCCGGGCCGGGACAGGGGCTCGGCCCCCGTTAGGTCACCCCTCCACTTT,CASSPGRDRGSAPVRSPLHF
.,16,TRBV9,TRBD1,TRBJ2-2,TGTGCCAGCAGCGTCCCCCGGACAGGGGATTCCGGGGAGCTGTTTTTT,CASSVPRTGDSGELFF
.,15,TRBV2,.,TRBJ1-5,TGTGCCAGCGAGAGCACAGGCGCCCCTGGATCGCCCCAGCATTTT,CASESTGAPGSPQHF
.,14,TRBV11-2,.,TRBJ2-5,TGTGCCAGCAGCTTACTCCAGGGGCAGGAGACCCAGTACTTC,CASSLLQGQETQYF
many,13,TRBV12-3/TRBV12-4,.,TRBJ1-1,TGTGCCAGCAGCGCCAAGGGGGTCGGTGAAGCTTTCTTT,CASSAKGVGEAFF
.,15,TRBV19,.,TRBJ1-2,TGTGCCAGTAGTAAATTTGGACATTTAGGATATGGCTACACCTTC,CASSKFGHLGYGYTF
.,15,TRBV10-3,TRBD1,TRBJ1-6,TGTGCCATCAGTGGTGGACAGGAGGGTTCGGCACCCCTCCACTTT,CAISGGQEGSAPLHF
.,13,TRBV12-3/TRBV12-4,TRBD2,TRBJ2-4,TGTGCCAGCACCCACTCGGGGGGGAACATTCAGTACTTC,CASTHSGGNIQYF
once,15,TRBV6-5,TRBD1,TRBJ2-5,TGTGCCAGCAGTTACTCCGGACAGGGGAGGGAGACCCAGTACTTC,CASSYSGQGRETQYF
.,16,TRBV9,.,TRBJ2-7,TGTGCCAGCAGCGTGTCTGGGACTGGGGCCTCCTACGAGCAGTACTTC,CASSVSGTGASYEQYF